Detailed here is one T cell receptor (beta chain). Produced via immunoSEQ multiplex PCR; TCRdb's table is partial and in-frame only. Of fewer than 65,000 clones listed, approximately 93% are singletons. These data are taken from a study of T cell changes during pregnancy in multiple sclerosis. V gave up 0 bases and J gave up 0 bases, with 18 bases separating them. The germline gives CDR1 LGHNA, CDR2 YSLEER. The CDR3 contains 20 residues. The sequences come from CD4+ T cells from peripheral blood mononuclear cells, collected in the third trimester of pregnancy. The receptor's source is a female donor with multiple sclerosis, enrolled in a pregnancy study. The rearrangement links TRBV4-3 to TRBJ2-6; D is unresolved. The CDR3, as DNA: TGCGCCAGCAGCCAAGAATCCCGATTGGCGGTGTACTCTGGGGCCAACGTCCTGACTTTC. Its translation: CASSQESRLAVYSGANVLTF.